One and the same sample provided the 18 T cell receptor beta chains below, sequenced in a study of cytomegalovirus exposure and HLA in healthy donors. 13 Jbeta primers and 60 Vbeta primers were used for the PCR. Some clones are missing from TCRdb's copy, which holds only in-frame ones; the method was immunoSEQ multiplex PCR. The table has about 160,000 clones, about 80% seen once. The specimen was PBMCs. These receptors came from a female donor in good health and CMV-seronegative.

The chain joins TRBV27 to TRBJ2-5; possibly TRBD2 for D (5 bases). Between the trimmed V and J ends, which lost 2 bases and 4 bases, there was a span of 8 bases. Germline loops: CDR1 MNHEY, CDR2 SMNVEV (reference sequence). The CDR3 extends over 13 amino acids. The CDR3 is CASSLKRGETQYF. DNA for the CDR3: TGTGCCAGCAGTTTAAAACGGGGAGAGACCCAGTACTTC.

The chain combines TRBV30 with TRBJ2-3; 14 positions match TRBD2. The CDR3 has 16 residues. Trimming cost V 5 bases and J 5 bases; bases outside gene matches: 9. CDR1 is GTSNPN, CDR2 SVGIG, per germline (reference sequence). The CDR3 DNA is TGTGCCTGGGCACCGGGACTAGCGGGAGCAGGAGATACGCAGTATTTT. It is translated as CAWAPGLAGAGDTQYF.

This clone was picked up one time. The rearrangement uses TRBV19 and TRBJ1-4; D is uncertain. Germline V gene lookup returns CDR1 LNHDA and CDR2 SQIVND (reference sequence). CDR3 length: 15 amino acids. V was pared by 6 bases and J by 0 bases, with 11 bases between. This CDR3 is CASRSPFATNEKLFF. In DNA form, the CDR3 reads TGTGCCAGTAGGAGTCCGTTCGCAACTAATGAAAAACTGTTTTTT.

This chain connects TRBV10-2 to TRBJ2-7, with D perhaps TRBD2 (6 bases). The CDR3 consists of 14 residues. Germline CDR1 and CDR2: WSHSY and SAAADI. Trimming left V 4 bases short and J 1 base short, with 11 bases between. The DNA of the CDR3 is TGCGCCAGCAGTGGGGGCGGGGTATCCTACGAGCAGTACTTC. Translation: CASSGGGVSYEQYF.

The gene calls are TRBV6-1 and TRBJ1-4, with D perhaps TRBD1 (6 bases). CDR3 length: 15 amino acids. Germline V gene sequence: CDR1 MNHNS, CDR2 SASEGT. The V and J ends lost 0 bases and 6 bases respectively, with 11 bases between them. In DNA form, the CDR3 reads TGTGCCAGCAGTGAAGCTACAGGGAATCATGAAAAACTGTTTTTT. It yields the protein CASSEATGNHEKLFF.

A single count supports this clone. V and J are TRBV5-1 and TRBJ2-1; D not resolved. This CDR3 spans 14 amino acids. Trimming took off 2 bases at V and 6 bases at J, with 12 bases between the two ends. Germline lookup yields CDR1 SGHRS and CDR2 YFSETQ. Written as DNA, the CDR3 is TGCGCCAGCAGCTTTGTAATAGTCGGCAATGAGCAGTTCTTC. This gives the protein CASSFVIVGNEQFF.

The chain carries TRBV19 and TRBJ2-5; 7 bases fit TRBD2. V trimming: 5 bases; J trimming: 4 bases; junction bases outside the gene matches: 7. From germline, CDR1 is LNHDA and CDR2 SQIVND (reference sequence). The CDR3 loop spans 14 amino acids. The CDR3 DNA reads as TGTGCCAGTAGTGTAGGACCGGGGGGAGAGACCCAGTACTTC. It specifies CASSVGPGGETQYF.

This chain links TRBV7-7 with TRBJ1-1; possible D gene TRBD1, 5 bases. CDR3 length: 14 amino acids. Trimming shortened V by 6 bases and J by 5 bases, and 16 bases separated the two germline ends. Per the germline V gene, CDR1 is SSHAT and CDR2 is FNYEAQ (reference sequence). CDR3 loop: CASSLAGEGTEAFF. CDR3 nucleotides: TGTGCCAGCAGTCTGGCGGGGGAAGGGACTGAAGCTTTCTTT.

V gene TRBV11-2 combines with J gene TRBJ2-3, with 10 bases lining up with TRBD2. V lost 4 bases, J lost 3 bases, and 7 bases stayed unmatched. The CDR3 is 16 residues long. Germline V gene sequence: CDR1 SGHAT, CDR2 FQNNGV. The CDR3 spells CASSSLAGGLTDTQYF. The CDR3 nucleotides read TGTGCCAGCAGCTCATTAGCGGGGGGTTTGACAGATACGCAGTATTTT.

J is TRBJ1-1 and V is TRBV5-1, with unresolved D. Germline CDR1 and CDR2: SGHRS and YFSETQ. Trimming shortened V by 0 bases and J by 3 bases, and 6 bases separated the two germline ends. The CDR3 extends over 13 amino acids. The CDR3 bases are TGCGCCAGCAGCTTGGGGGAGTACACTGAAGCTTTCTTT. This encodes CASSLGEYTEAFF.

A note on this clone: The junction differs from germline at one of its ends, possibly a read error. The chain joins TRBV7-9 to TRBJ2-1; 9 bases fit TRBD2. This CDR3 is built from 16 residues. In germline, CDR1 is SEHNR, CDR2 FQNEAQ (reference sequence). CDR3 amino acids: CSSTDPLAGKYNEQFF. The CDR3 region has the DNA TGTTCCAGCACGGACCCGCTAGCGGGGAAATACAATGAGCAGTTCTTC.

CDR3 in amino acids: CAWSVTRSSPLHF. DNA for the CDR3: TGTGCCTGGAGTGTGACGCGGAGTTCACCCCTCCACTTT. V is TRBV30 and J is TRBJ1-6; D gene ambiguous. The CDR3 totals 13 residues. Germline V gives CDR1 GTSNPN, CDR2 SVGIG (reference sequence). Trimming cost V 0 bases and J 9 bases, with 9 bases left between them.

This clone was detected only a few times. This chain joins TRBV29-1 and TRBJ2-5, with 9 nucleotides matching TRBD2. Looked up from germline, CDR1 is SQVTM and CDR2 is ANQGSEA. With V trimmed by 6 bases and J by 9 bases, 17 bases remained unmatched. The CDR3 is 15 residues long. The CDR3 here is CSVSGLANPLGAQYF. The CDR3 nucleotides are TGCAGCGTCTCGGGACTAGCCAATCCCTTGGGAGCCCAGTACTTC. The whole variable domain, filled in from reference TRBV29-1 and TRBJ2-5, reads SAVISQKPSRDICQRGTSLTIQCQVDSQVTMMFWYRQQPGQSLTLIATANQGSEATYESGFVIDKFPISRPNLTFSTLTVSNMSPEDSSIYLCSVSGLANPLGAQYFGPGTRLLVL.

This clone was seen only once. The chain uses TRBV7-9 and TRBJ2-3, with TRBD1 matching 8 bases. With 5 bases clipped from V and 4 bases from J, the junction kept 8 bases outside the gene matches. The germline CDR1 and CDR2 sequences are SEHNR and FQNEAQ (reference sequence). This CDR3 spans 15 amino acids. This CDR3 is CASSRRAGGSDTQYF. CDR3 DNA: TGTGCCAGCAGCCGCCGGGCAGGGGGCTCAGATACGCAGTATTTT.

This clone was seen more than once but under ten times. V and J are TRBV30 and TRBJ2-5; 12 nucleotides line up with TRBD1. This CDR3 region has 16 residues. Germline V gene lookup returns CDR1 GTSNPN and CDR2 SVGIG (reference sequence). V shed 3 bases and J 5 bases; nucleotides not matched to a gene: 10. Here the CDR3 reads CAWSRGGTGGFETQYF. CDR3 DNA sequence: TGTGCCTGGAGCCGAGGAGGGACAGGGGGCTTTGAGACCCAGTACTTC.

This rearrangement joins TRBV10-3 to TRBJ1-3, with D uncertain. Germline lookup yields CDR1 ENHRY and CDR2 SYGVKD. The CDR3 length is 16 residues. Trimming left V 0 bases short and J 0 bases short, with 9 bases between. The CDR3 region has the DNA TGTGCCATCAGTGAGTCGTACAGCTCCTCTGGAAACACCATATATTTT. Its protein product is CAISESYSSSGNTIYF.

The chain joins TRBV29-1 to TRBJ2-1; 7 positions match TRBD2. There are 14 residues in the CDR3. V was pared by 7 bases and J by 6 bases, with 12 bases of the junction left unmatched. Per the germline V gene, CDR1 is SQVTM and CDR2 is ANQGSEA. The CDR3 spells CSGEGQGLSNEQFF. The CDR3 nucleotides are TGCAGCGGGGAGGGGCAGGGCCTCAGCAATGAGCAGTTCTTC.

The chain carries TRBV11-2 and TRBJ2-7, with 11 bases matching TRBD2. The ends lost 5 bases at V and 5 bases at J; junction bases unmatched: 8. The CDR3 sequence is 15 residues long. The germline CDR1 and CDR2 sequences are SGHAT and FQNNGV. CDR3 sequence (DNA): TGTGCCAGCAGCCTCCGGACTAGCGGGTCCCACGAGCAGTACTTC. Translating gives CASSLRTSGSHEQYF.